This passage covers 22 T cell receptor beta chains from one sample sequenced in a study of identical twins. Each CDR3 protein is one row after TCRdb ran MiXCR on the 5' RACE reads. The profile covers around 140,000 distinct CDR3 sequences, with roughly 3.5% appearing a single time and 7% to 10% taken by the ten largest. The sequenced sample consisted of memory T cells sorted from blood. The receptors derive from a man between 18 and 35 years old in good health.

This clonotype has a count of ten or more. CDR3 in DNA: TGTGCCTCACAGGGACAGGAGAACACCGGGGAGCTGTTTTTT. Translated: CASQGQENTGELFF. The chain combines TRBV10-3 with TRBJ2-2, with TRBD1 matching 8 bases. In germline, CDR1 is ENHRY, CDR2 SYGVKD. This CDR3 is built from 14 residues. V lost 11 bases, J lost 1 base, and 6 bases stayed unmatched.

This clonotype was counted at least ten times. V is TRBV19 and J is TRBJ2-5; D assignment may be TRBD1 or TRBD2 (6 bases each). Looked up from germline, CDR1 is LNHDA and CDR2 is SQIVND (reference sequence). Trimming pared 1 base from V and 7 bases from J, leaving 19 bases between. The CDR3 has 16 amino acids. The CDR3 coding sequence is TGTGCCAGTAGTATAGGACAGGCTGGGGGGTTCGGGACCCAGTACTTC. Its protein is CASSIGQAGGFGTQYF. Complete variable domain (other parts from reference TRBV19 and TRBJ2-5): DGGITQSPKYLFRKEGQNVTLSCEQNLNHDAMYWYRQDPGQGLRLIYYSQIVNDFQKGDIAEGYSVSREKKESFPLTVTSAQKNPTAFYLCASSIGQAGGFGTQYFGPGTRLLVL.

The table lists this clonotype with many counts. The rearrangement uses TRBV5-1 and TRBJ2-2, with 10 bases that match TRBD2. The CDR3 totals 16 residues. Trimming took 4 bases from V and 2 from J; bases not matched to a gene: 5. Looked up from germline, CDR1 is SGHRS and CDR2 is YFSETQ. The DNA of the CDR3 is TGCGCCAGCAGCCACCGGACTAGCGGAAACACCGGGGAGCTGTTTTTT. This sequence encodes CASSHRTSGNTGELFF.

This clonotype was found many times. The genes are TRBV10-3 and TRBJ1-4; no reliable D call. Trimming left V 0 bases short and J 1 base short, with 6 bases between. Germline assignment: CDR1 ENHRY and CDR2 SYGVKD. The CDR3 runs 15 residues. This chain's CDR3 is CAISESRGTNEKLFF. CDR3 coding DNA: TGTGCCATCAGTGAGTCGAGAGGAACTAATGAAAAACTGTTTTTT.

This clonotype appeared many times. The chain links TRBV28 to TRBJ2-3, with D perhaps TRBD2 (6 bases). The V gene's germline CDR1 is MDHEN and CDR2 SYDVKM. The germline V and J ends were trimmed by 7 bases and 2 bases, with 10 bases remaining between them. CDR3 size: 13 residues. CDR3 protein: CASTGVLTDTQYF. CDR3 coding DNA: TGTGCCAGCACGGGGGTTCTCACAGATACGCAGTATTTT.

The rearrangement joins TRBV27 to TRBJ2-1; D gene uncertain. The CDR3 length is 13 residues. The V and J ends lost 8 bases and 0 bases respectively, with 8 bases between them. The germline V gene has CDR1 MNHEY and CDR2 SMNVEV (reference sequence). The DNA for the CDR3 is TGTGCCAGCTGGACGGGCTCCTACAATGAGCAGTTCTTC. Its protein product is CASWTGSYNEQFF.

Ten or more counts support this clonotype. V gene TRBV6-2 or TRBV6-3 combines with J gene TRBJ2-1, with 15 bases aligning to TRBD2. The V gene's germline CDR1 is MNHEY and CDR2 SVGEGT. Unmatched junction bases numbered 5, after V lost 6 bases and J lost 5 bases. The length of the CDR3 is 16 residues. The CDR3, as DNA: TGTGCCAGCAGCCCCTGGACTAGCGGGAGGGACAATGAGCAGTTCTTC. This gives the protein CASSPWTSGRDNEQFF.

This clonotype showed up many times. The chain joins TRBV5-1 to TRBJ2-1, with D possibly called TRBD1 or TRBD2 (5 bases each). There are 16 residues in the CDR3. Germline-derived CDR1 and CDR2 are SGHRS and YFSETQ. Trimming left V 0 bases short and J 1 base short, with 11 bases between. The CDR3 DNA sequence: TGCGCCAGCAGCTTGGATCCGGGGCCTTCCTACAATGAGCAGTTCTTC. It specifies CASSLDPGPSYNEQFF. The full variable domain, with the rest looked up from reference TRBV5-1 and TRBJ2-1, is KAGVTQTPRYLIKTRGQQVTLSCSPISGHRSVSWYQQTPGQGLQFLFEYFSETQRNKGNFPGRFSGRQFSNSRSEMNVSTLELGDSALYLCASSLDPGPSYNEQFFGPGTRLTVL.

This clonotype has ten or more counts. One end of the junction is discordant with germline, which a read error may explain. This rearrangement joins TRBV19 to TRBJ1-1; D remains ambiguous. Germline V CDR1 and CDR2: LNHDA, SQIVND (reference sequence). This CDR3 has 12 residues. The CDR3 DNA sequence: TGTGCCCGTAGGACGGCTAACACTGAAGCTTTCTTT. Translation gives CARRTANTEAFF.

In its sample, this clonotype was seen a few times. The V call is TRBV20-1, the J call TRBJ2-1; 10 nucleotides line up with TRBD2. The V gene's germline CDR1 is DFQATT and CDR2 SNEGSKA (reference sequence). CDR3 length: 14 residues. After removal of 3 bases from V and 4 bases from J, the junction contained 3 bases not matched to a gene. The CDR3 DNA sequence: TGCAGTGCTAGCCCGGGACTAGCGTACAATGAGCAGTTCTTC. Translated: CSASPGLAYNEQFF.

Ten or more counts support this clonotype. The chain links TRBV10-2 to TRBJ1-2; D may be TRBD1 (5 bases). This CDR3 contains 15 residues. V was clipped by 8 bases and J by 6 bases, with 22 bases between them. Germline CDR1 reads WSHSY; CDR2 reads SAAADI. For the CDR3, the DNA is TGCGCCAGCGGTACCCGGGACTGGAGTTTCGATGGCTACACCTTC. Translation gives CASGTRDWSFDGYTF.

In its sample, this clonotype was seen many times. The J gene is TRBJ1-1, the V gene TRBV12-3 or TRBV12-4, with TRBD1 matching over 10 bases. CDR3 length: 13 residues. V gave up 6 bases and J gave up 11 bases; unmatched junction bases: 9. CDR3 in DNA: TGTGCCAGCAGGGACCGGGACAGGGGTGGGGCTTTCTTT. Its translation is CASRDRDRGGAFF.

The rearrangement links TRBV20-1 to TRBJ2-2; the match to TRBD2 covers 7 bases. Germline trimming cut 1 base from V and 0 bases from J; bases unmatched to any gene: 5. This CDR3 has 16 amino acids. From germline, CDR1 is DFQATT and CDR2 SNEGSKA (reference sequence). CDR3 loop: CSARVYRGANTGELFF. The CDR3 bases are TGCAGTGCTAGAGTCTACCGGGGGGCGAACACCGGGGAGCTGTTTTTT.

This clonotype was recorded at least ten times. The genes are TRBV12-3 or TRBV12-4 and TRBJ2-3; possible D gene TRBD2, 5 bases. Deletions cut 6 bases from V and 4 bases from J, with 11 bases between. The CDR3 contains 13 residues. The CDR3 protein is CASSPREADTQYF. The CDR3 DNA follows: TGTGCCAGCAGCCCGAGGGAAGCAGATACGCAGTATTTT.

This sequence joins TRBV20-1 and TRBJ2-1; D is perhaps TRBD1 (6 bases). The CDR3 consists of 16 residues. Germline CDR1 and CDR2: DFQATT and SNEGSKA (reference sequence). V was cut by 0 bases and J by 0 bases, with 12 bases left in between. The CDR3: CSARDLGANSYNEQFF. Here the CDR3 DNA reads TGCAGTGCTAGAGATCTGGGGGCGAACTCCTACAATGAGCAGTTCTTC.

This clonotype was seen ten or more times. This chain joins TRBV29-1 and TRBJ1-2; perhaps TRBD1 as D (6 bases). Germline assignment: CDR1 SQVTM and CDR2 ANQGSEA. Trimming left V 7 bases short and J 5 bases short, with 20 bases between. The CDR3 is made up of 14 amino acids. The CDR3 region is CSAGSGGPSYGYTF. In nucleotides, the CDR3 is TGCAGCGCTGGATCGGGGGGCCCCTCTTATGGCTACACCTTC.

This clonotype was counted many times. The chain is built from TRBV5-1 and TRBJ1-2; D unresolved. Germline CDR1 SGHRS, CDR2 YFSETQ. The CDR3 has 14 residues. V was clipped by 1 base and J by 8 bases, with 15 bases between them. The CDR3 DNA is TGCGCCAGCAGCTTGAACTCGGACGGGATAGGCTACACCTTC. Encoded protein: CASSLNSDGIGYTF. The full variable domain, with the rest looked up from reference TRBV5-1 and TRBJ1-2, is KAGVTQTPRYLIKTRGQQVTLSCSPISGHRSVSWYQQTPGQGLQFLFEYFSETQRNKGNFPGRFSGRQFSNSRSEMNVSTLELGDSALYLCASSLNSDGIGYTFGSGTRLTVV.

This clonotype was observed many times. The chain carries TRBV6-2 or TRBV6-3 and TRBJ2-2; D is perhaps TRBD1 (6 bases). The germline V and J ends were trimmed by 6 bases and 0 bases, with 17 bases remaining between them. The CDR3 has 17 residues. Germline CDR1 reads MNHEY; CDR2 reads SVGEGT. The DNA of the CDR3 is TGTGCCAGCAGCCGAAGACAGGCTACTACGAACACCGGGGAGCTGTTTTTT. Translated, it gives CASSRRQATTNTGELFF.

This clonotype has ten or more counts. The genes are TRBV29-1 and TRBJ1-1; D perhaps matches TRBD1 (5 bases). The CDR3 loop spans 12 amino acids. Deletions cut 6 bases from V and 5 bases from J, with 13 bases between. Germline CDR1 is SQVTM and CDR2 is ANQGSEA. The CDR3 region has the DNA TGCAGCGTGCAGGGTCGCGGGACTGAAGCTTTCTTT. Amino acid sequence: CSVQGRGTEAFF.

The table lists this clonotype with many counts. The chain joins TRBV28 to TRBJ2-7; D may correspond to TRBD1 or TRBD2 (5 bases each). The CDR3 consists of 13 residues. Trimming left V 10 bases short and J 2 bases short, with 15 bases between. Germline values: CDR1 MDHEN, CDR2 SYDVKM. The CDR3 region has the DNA TGTGCCACTTTGAAAAGGGGAGCCTACGAGCAGTACTTC. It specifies CATLKRGAYEQYF.

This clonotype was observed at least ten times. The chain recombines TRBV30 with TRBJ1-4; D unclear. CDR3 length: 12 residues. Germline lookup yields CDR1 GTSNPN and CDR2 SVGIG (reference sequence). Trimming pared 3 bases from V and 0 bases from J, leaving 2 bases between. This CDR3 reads CAWSATNEKLFF. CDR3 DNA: TGTGCCTGGAGCGCAACTAATGAAAAACTGTTTTTT.

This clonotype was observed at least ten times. In nucleotides, the CDR3 is TGTGCCAGCAGCTTAATGCGGAGAAACACTGAAGCTTTCTTT. Amino acids: CASSLMRRNTEAFF. The chain links TRBV7-2 to TRBJ1-1; D not resolved. Trimming removed 2 bases from V and 2 bases from J, with 9 bases in between. The CDR3 spans 14 residues. Germline assignment: CDR1 SGHTA and CDR2 FQGNSA.